This record covers a single T cell receptor (beta chain). The source of the sample is a study of blood T cell repertoires in COVID-19. Study background: Samples taken during acute and convalescent COVID-19 were collected in the United States, Italy and Spain. Nucleic acid was either cDNA or gDNA, and it came from T cells, B-cell-depleted T cells, or PBMCs.

Only in-frame clones appear in the TCRdb table, and some are missing; sequencing was by immunoSEQ multiplex PCR. Found here are about 150,000 clones, roughly 75% of them singletons; the top ten hold 5% to 6.5%. Living in 25 or so US areas, the participants were between roughly 18 and 95 years of age. This CDR3 is built from 15 residues. Germline V gene data show CDR1 as MNHNY and CDR2 as SVGAGI (reference sequence). V shed 0 bases and J shed 7 bases, with 10 bases lying between them. This clonotype was sampled from a woman aged 45-60 years who had recovered from COVID-19. The rearrangement joins TRBV6-6 to TRBJ1-6; D is unresolved. The sample comprised PBMCs or T cells enriched from blood (not recorded which). CDR3 nucleotide sequence: TGTGCCAGCAGTTACTCGGCAGGCACCAATTCACCCCTCCACTTT. Translation: CASSYSAGTNSPLHF.